The 10 T cell receptor beta chains given below trace back to one sample, sequenced in a study of cytomegalovirus exposure and HLA in healthy donors. Amplification used 60 Vbeta primers and 13 Jbeta primers. Sequencing was performed with immunoSEQ multiplex PCR; in TCRdb, only in-frame clones are kept and a portion is missing. The data hold fewer than 65,000 clones, with around 73% observed a single time. The sequenced material came from PBMCs. These receptors were taken from a man over 45 in good health and CMV-seronegative.

This chain uses TRBV7-8 with TRBJ1-5; 8 nucleotides align to TRBD1. J was trimmed by 7 bases and V by 5 bases; bases with no gene match: 13. From germline, CDR1 is SGHVS and CDR2 FQNEAQ. The CDR3 runs to 16 residues. In DNA form, the CDR3 reads TGTGCCAGCAGCAGAGGACAGGGTATTGTCAAACAGCCCCAGCATTTT. The encoded protein is CASSRGQGIVKQPQHF.

The chain uses TRBV19 and TRBJ1-2; D might be TRBD1 (6 bases). CDR1 and CDR2 (germline): LNHDA, SQIVND (reference sequence). Trimming removed 6 bases at V and 3 bases at J, with 14 bases between. This CDR3 has 14 amino acids. The CDR3: CASRTPGHDYGYTF. The CDR3 DNA follows: TGTGCCAGTAGAACCCCGGGACATGACTATGGCTACACCTTC.

This clone was counted only a few times. The chain links TRBV5-5 to TRBJ2-7; 11 nucleotides align to TRBD2. CDR1 and CDR2 (germline): SGHKS, YYEKEE (reference sequence). V gave up 3 bases and J gave up 2 bases; unmatched junction bases: 10. CDR3 size: 17 residues. The CDR3 protein is CASSSLAGGVLTYEQYF. CDR3 in DNA: TGTGCCAGCAGCTCCCTAGCGGGGGGCGTCCTGACCTACGAGCAGTACTTC.

V gene TRBV19 combines with J gene TRBJ2-3; tentatively, D is TRBD1 (6 bases). Between the trimmed V and J ends, which lost 5 bases and 0 bases, there was a span of 15 bases. This CDR3 is 16 amino acids long. The germline gives CDR1 LNHDA, CDR2 SQIVND (reference sequence). The CDR3 DNA follows: TGTGCCAGTAGTTCACCCAGGGGAAAAAGCACAGATACGCAGTATTTT. The encoded protein is CASSSPRGKSTDTQYF. Complete variable domain (other parts from reference TRBV19 and TRBJ2-3): DGGITQSPKYLFRKEGQNVTLSCEQNLNHDAMYWYRQDPGQGLRLIYYSQIVNDFQKGDIAEGYSVSREKKESFPLTVTSAQKNPTAFYLCASSSPRGKSTDTQYFGPGTRLTVL.

The genes are TRBV30 and TRBJ2-3, with a tentative D call TRBD1 (5 bases). Trimming took 2 bases from V and 2 from J, leaving 11 bases between them. The CDR3 is 14 amino acids. Germline assignment: CDR1 GTSNPN and CDR2 SVGIG (reference sequence). This chain's CDR3 is CAWSPQGFTDTQYF. The CDR3 DNA is TGTGCCTGGAGTCCCCAGGGATTCACAGATACGCAGTATTTT.

The genes are TRBV27 and TRBJ1-3; D gene uncertain. The CDR3 runs to 14 residues. V gave up 3 bases and J gave up 0 bases, with 6 bases separating them. The V gene's germline CDR1 is MNHEY and CDR2 SMNVEV (reference sequence). The CDR3 loop reads CASSFGGSGNTIYF. The CDR3 coding sequence is TGTGCCAGCAGTTTTGGCGGCTCTGGAAACACCATATATTTT.

V usage is TRBV30 and J usage is TRBJ1-1; D is unclear. The V gene lost 2 bases and the J gene lost 1 base, with 5 bases spanning the gap. Looked up from germline, CDR1 is GTSNPN and CDR2 is SVGIG (reference sequence). The CDR3 consists of 12 residues. The CDR3 spells CAWSKQNTEAFF. In nucleotides, the CDR3 is TGTGCCTGGAGTAAGCAGAACACTGAAGCTTTCTTT.

The chain recombines TRBV4-1 with TRBJ2-7; a weak D match, TRBD1 (6 bases). Germline V gene lookup returns CDR1 MGHRA and CDR2 YSYEKL. V gave up 2 bases and J gave up 3 bases, with 23 bases separating them. The CDR3 length is 18 residues. The CDR3 region has the DNA TGCGCCAGCAGCCAACCGCCCAGAGGGCAGGGGAGCCTCTACGAGCAGTACTTC. It specifies CASSQPPRGQGSLYEQYF.

This clone was counted between two and nine times. This chain connects TRBV7-8 to TRBJ2-2; D is unresolved. Trimming took off 0 bases at V and 7 bases at J, with 6 bases between the two ends. Germline CDR1 and CDR2: SGHVS and FQNEAQ. The CDR3 runs to 13 residues. The CDR3 is CASSLAVGGELFF. CDR3 coding DNA: TGTGCCAGCAGCTTAGCGGTCGGCGGGGAGCTGTTTTTT.

This clone was detected a few times. The genes are TRBV7-3 and TRBJ1-3, with TRBD1 matching 8 bases. V shed 3 bases and J 5 bases; nucleotides not matched to a gene: 6. From germline, CDR1 is SGHTA and CDR2 FQGTGA. This CDR3 is 15 amino acids long. The CDR3 loop is CASSLSGQGRNTIYF. CDR3 in DNA: TGTGCCAGCAGCTTGTCCGGACAGGGTAGAAACACCATATATTTT.